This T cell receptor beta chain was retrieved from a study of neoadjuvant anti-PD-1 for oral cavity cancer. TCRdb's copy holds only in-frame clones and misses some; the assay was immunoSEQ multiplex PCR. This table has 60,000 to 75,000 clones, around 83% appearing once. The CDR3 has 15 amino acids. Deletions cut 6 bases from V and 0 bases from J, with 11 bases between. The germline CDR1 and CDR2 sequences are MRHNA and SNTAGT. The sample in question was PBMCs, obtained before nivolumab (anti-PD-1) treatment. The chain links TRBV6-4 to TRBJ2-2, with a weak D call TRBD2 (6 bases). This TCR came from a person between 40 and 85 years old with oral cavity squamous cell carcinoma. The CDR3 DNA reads TGTGCCAGCAGCACCGGGACTTCGAACACCGGGGAGCTGTTTTTT. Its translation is CASSTGTSNTGELFF.